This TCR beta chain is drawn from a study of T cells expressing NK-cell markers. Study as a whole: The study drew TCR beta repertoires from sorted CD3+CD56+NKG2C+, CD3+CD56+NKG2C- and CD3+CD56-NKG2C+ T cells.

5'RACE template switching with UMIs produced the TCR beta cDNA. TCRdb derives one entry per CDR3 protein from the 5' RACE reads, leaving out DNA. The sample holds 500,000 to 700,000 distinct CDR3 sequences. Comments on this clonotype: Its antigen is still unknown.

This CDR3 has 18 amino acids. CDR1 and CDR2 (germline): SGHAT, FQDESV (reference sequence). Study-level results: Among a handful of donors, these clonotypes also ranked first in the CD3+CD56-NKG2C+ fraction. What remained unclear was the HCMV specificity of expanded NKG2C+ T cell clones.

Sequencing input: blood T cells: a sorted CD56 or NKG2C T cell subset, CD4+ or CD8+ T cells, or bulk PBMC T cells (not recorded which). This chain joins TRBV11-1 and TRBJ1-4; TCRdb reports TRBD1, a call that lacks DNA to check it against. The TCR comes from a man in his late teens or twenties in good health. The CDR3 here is CASSLATDVGGFNEKLFF.